The sample holds one count of the clone carrying this TCR beta chain. Its antigen remains unidentified. Time point described: cycle 4 day 1 (C4D1), after 6 weeks of nivolumab. Exposure to brentuximab vedotin varied, and each patient had relapsed following autologous stem cell transplantation. These data are taken from a study of PD-1 blockade in classical Hodgkin lymphoma. Whole-study findings and limits: Complete responders had baseline diversity similar to newly diagnosed patients. By C4D1, CD4+ diversity increased significantly, especially in complete responders.

Germline V gene data show CDR1 as MDHEN and CDR2 as SYDVKM. V lost 6 bases to trimming and J lost 2 bases; unmatched junction nucleotides: 10. The CDR3 runs 18 residues. The assay was immunoSEQ multiplex PCR, and TCRdb's table has in-frame clones only and misses some. Of roughly 64,000 clones in the sample, roughly 92% were seen once. This TCR was sampled from a human donor with classical Hodgkin lymphoma. V gene TRBV28 combines with J gene TRBJ2-3, with 14 positions matching TRBD2. The source material was peripheral blood mononuclear cells (PBMCs), sampled before the fourth cycle of nivolumab. CDR3 region: CASRPLGLAGVLTDTQYF. The CDR3 DNA reads as TGTGCCAGCAGACCTCTGGGACTAGCGGGAGTCCTCACAGATACGCAGTATTTT.